This passage covers 19 T cell receptor beta chains from one sample sequenced in a study of monozygotic twins with cystic fibrosis. Sequencing used immunoSEQ multiplex PCR; TCRdb keeps in-frame clones, though not all of them. The table includes some 10,000 clones, 99% detected once. Sequenced material: blood. The receptors were sampled from a man younger than 30 with cystic fibrosis.

The chain employs TRBV28 and TRBJ2-7; the D is unclear. This CDR3 is 14 amino acids long. The V end was cut by 2 bases, the J end by 2 bases, with 10 bases between. Germline V lookup: CDR1 MDHEN, CDR2 SYDVKM. The CDR3 nucleotides read TGTGCCAGCAGTTTAGTTGGGGATCCCTACGAGCAGTACTTC. Protein sequence: CASSLVGDPYEQYF.

A word on this clone: The junction and the germline gene differ at one end; a read error may be behind it. The gene calls are TRBV6-1 and TRBJ2-7; the D is unclear. The CDR3 length is 11 residues. CDR1 is MNHNS and CDR2 is SASEGT in the germline V gene. The CDR3 DNA sequence: TGTGCCAGCAGCGAAGGTTACGAGCAGTACTTC. This translates into CASSEGYEQYF.

V is TRBV6-5 and J is TRBJ2-7; 12 bases map to TRBD2. After removal of 2 bases from V and 6 bases from J, the junction contained 5 bases not matched to a gene. CDR1 is MNHEY and CDR2 is SVGAGI in the germline V gene. This CDR3 comprises 15 residues. The DNA for the CDR3 is TGTGCCAGCAGTTACCAGACTAGCGGGAGTGGCGAGCAGTACTTC. This codes for CASSYQTSGSGEQYF.

The V call is TRBV4-1, the J call TRBJ2-1, with D tentatively TRBD2 (5 bases). Trimming cost V 4 bases and J 7 bases, with 14 bases left between them. Per the germline V gene, CDR1 is MGHRA and CDR2 is YSYEKL. CDR3 size: 14 residues. The CDR3 DNA is TGCGCCAGCAGCCGAGGGTCAGCGGTGAATGAGCAGTTCTTC. Protein: CASSRGSAVNEQFF.

The rearrangement uses TRBV7-9 and TRBJ2-3; D perhaps matches TRBD2 (6 bases). The CDR3 has 15 amino acids. Trimming stripped 1 base from V and 0 bases from J, with 8 bases between. CDR1 SEHNR and CDR2 FQNEAQ come from the germline V gene (reference sequence). The CDR3 bases are TGTGCCAGCAGCTTAGGACTAGTTAGCACAGATACGCAGTATTTT. Protein: CASSLGLVSTDTQYF.

The J gene is TRBJ1-5, the V gene TRBV7-6; possible D gene TRBD1, 5 bases. The V gene lost 0 bases and the J gene lost 4 bases, with 7 bases spanning the gap. The length of the CDR3 is 14 residues. Germline values: CDR1 SGHVS, CDR2 FNYEAQ. As DNA, the CDR3 is TGTGCCAGCAGCTTAGCAGGGGCTAATCAGCCCCAGCATTTT. Its protein product is CASSLAGANQPQHF.

The rearrangement uses TRBV7-2 and TRBJ1-2; D ambiguous. The V gene lost 5 bases and the J gene lost 8 bases, with 15 bases spanning the gap. Germline CDR1 is SGHTA and CDR2 is FQGNSA. This CDR3 spans 13 amino acids. The CDR3 is CASSPGASWGYTF. The CDR3 coding sequence is TGTGCCAGCAGCCCAGGCGCCTCATGGGGCTACACCTTC.

The CDR3 protein is CASSPRSNTGELFF. CDR3 bases: TGTGCCAGCAGCCCCCGGTCGAACACCGGGGAGCTGTTTTTT. The chain is built from TRBV7-9 and TRBJ2-2; D is undetermined. V was shortened by 5 bases and J by 0 bases, with 7 bases between the two germline ends. Germline V lookup: CDR1 SEHNR, CDR2 FQNEAQ (reference sequence). The CDR3 is 14 amino acids. The entire variable domain, with the rest obtained from reference TRBV7-9 and TRBJ2-2, is as follows: DTGVSQNPRHKITKRGQNVTFRCDPISEHNRLYWYRQTLGQGPEFLTYFQNEAQLEKSRLLSDRFSAERPKGSFSTLEIQRTEQGDSAMYLCASSPRSNTGELFFGEGSRLTVL.

CDR3 bases: TGCAGCGCCGTTGCTGGGGCAGAAATTTCCTACGAGCAGTACTTC. Its protein product is CSAVAGAEISYEQYF. The rearrangement joins TRBV29-1 to TRBJ2-7, with D possibly matching TRBD1 (5 bases). V dropped 7 bases and J dropped 1 base, with 20 bases sitting between them. From germline, CDR1 is SQVTM and CDR2 ANQGSEA. The CDR3 sequence is 15 residues long.

The rearrangement joins TRBV2 to TRBJ1-1; D unclear. Per the germline V gene, CDR1 is SNHLY and CDR2 is FYNNEI. Trimming pared 4 bases from V and 10 bases from J, leaving 19 bases between. The CDR3 loop spans 14 amino acids. The CDR3 sequence is CASSVLATRVGAFF. Here the CDR3 DNA reads TGTGCCAGCAGTGTCCTCGCGACGCGGGTGGGAGCTTTCTTT.

The V gene is TRBV9, the J gene TRBJ1-2; perhaps TRBD1 as D (6 bases). Germline V gives CDR1 SGDLS, CDR2 YYNGEE. This CDR3 has 17 amino acids. V shed 0 bases and J shed 8 bases, with 23 bases lying between them. This CDR3 reads CASSVDLTGSSPRGYTF. In nucleotides, the CDR3 is TGTGCCAGCAGCGTAGATCTCACAGGGTCCTCCCCTCGGGGCTACACCTTC.

The rearrangement uses TRBV5-6 and TRBJ2-7; D is unclear. Germline V lookup: CDR1 SGHDT, CDR2 YYEEEE. Trimming took 1 base from V and 0 from J, leaving 5 bases between them. The CDR3 runs 13 residues. This chain's CDR3 is CASSLLVSYEQYF. The CDR3 region has the DNA TGTGCCAGCAGCTTGTTAGTCTCCTACGAGCAGTACTTC. The whole variable domain, remainder taken from reference TRBV5-6 and TRBJ2-7, is DAGVTQSPTHLIKTRGQQVTLRCSPKSGHDTVSWYQQALGQGPQFIFQYYEEEERQRGNFPDRFSGHQFPNYSSELNVNALLLGDSALYLCASSLLVSYEQYFGPGTRLTVT.

The chain couples TRBV5-6 to TRBJ1-4; the match to TRBD1 covers 10 bases. With V trimmed by 2 bases and J by 10 bases, 5 bases remained unmatched. Germline CDR1 and CDR2: SGHDT and YYEEEE. CDR3 length: 14 residues. DNA for the CDR3: TGTGCCAGCAGCTTAGGACAGGGGGAAGGAAAACTGTTTTTT. Its translation is CASSLGQGEGKLFF.

This chain links TRBV18 with TRBJ1-6, with D uncertain. Germline CDR1 and CDR2: KGHSH and LQKENI. Trimming took 2 bases from V and 8 from J, leaving 13 bases between them. The CDR3 length is 15 residues. CDR3 sequence: CASSPMRSLDSPLHF. CDR3 bases: TGTGCCAGCTCACCAATGCGTAGCCTGGATTCACCCCTCCACTTT.

The chain recombines TRBV4-1 with TRBJ2-7; no clear D. CDR3 length: 13 amino acids. Trimming removed 2 bases from V and 1 base from J, with 6 bases in between. Germline V lookup: CDR1 MGHRA, CDR2 YSYEKL. The CDR3 sequence: CASSQQESYEQYF. CDR3 in DNA: TGCGCCAGCAGCCAACAGGAATCCTACGAGCAGTACTTC.

J is TRBJ1-6 and V is TRBV11-1; 8 bases line up with TRBD1. Trimming cost V 5 bases and J 11 bases; bases outside gene matches: 8. The CDR3 consists of 14 residues. Germline V gene sequence: CDR1 SGHAT, CDR2 FQDESV (reference sequence). The chain's CDR3 is CASSPGQGNTPLHF. The CDR3 DNA is TGTGCCAGCAGCCCCGGACAGGGAAATACACCCCTCCACTTT.

J is TRBJ1-2 and V is TRBV9; D is unresolved. With 6 bases removed from V and 7 bases from J, the gap between germline ends came to 22 bases. Germline V gene sequence: CDR1 SGDLS, CDR2 YYNGEE. This CDR3 is 15 amino acids long. CDR3 residues: CASTREHALSGGYTF. The CDR3 DNA reads TGTGCCAGCACACGGGAACACGCTCTCTCTGGTGGCTACACCTTC.

The chain recombines TRBV6-5 with TRBJ1-6; D is perhaps TRBD1 (5 bases). Germline V CDR1 and CDR2: MNHEY, SVGAGI. This CDR3 spans 13 amino acids. Between the trimmed V and J ends, which lost 7 bases and 9 bases, there was a span of 13 bases. As DNA, the CDR3 is TGTGCCAGCACCCCGGGGGTGCGTTCACCCCTCCACTTT. This gives the protein CASTPGVRSPLHF.

The genes are TRBV5-1 and TRBJ2-5; D possibly matches TRBD1 or TRBD2 (5 bases each). The CDR3 is 14 residues long. V lost 2 bases and J 1 base, leaving 9 bases between the germline ends. CDR1 is SGHRS, CDR2 YFSETQ, per germline. Here the CDR3 reads CASSFEGSQETQYF. The CDR3 region has the DNA TGCGCCAGCAGCTTCGAGGGGAGCCAAGAGACCCAGTACTTC.